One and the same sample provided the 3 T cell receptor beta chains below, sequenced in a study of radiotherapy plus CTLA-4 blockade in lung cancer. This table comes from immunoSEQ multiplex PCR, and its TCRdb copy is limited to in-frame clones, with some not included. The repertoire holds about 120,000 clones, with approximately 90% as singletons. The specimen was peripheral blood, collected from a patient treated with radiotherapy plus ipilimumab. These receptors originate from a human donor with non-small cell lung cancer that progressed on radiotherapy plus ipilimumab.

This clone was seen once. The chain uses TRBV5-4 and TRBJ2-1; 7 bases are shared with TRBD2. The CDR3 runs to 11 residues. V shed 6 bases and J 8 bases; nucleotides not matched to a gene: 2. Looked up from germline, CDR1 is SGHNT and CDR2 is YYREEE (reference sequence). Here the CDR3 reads CASNRGDEQFF. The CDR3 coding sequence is TGTGCCAGCAACCGGGGGGATGAGCAGTTCTTC.

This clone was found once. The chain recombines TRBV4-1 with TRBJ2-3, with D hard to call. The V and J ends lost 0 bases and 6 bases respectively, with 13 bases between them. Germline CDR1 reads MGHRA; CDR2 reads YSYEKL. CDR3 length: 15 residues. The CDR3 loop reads CASSQDLMVGDTQYF. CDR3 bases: TGCGCCAGCAGCCAAGATCTGATGGTAGGGGATACGCAGTATTTT.

For the CDR3, the DNA is TGTGCCAGCAGCCACCTGGGGACAGGGGTAAATGAAAAACTGTTTTTT. Translation: CASSHLGTGVNEKLFF. This chain connects TRBV14 to TRBJ1-4, with TRBD1 matching 10 bases. There are 16 residues in the CDR3. V was pared by 3 bases and J by 5 bases, with 6 bases of the junction left unmatched. Germline CDR1 reads SGHDN; CDR2 reads FVKESK.